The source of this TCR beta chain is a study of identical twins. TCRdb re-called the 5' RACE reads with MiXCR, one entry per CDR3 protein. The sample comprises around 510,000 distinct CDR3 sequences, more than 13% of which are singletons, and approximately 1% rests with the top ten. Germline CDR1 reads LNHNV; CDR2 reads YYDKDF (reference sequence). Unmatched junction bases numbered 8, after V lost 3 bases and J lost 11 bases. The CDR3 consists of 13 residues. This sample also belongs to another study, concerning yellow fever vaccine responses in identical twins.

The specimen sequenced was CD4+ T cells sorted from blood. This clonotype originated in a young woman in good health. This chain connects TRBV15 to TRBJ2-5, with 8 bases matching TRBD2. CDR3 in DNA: TGTGCCACCAGCAGGTCTATAGCGGGGACACAGTACTTC. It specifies CATSRSIAGTQYF.